A single sample gave rise to the 28 T cell receptor beta chains below, sequenced in a study of somatic mutations in cytotoxic T cells in rheumatoid arthritis (dated by TCRdb to the late 2010s). The library came from the immunoSEQ multiplex PCR assay. Sourced from immuneACCESS, this table was stored by TCRdb with only in-frame sequences that have V and J called. A share of the clones is absent; for the studies checked, an unresolved V gene accounts for under half, and the remainder has no known explanation. This sample comprises about 13,000 clones, about 83% of them detected only once. The ten largest clones capture around a fifth of the sample. Sequencing was carried out using CD8+ T cells sorted from blood. Every receptor here comes from an adult with rheumatoid arthritis.

CDR3 protein: CASSSSGYESYEQYF. The CDR3 nucleotides are TGTGCCAGCAGCTCTAGCGGGTATGAATCCTACGAGCAGTACTTC. The rearrangement uses TRBV2 and TRBJ2-7; 8 positions agree with TRBD2. The CDR3 is made up of 15 amino acids. In germline, CDR1 is SNHLY, CDR2 FYNNEI. J lost 1 base, V lost 6 bases, and 8 bases had no gene match.

The CDR3 DNA is TGTGCCAGCAGCTTGGTACTACCAGATACGCAGTATTTT. Protein sequence: CASSLVLPDTQYF. This sequence joins TRBV5-6 and TRBJ2-3, with D unclear. This CDR3 is 13 amino acids long. Germline V gene data show CDR1 as SGHDT and CDR2 as YYEEEE. V lost 0 bases to trimming and J lost 4 bases, with 6 bases between them.

The chain links TRBV19 to TRBJ2-5; TRBD2 matches at 8 bases. The length of the CDR3 is 19 residues. Germline lookup yields CDR1 LNHDA and CDR2 SQIVND (reference sequence). With 0 bases clipped from V and 4 bases from J, the junction kept 16 bases outside the gene matches. The chain's CDR3 is CASSIEGAGVERWTETQYF. In DNA form, the CDR3 reads TGTGCCAGTAGTATAGAGGGAGCGGGAGTGGAGCGCTGGACAGAGACCCAGTACTTC.

The chain links TRBV9 to TRBJ1-3; 7 bases align to TRBD1. The CDR3 runs 15 residues. The germline CDR1 and CDR2 sequences are SGDLS and YYNGEE. Unmatched junction bases numbered 8, after V lost 4 bases and J lost 4 bases. The CDR3 DNA sequence: TGTGCCAGCAGCTTACCGGGACAGAGGGGAAACACCATATATTTT. It yields the protein CASSLPGQRGNTIYF.

The rearrangement uses TRBV6-5 and TRBJ2-1; perhaps TRBD2 as D (6 bases). V was trimmed by 6 bases and J by 9 bases, leaving 9 bases between them. Germline-derived CDR1 and CDR2 are MNHEY and SVGAGI. This CDR3 is built from 11 residues. In DNA form, the CDR3 reads TGTGCCAGCAGCCCCGGGAGTGAGCAGTTCTTC. The encoded protein is CASSPGSEQFF.

The chain carries TRBV18 and TRBJ2-4; 8 bases map to TRBD1. The CDR3 consists of 16 residues. Germline CDR1 KGHSH, CDR2 LQKENI. The V gene end was trimmed by 3 bases and the J gene end by 2 bases; junction bases not matched to a gene: 6. DNA for the CDR3: TGTGCCAGCTCACCGACGACAGGGGAGTCCAAAAACATTCAGTACTTC. It translates to CASSPTTGESKNIQYF. Full variable domain (remainder filled in from reference TRBV18 and TRBJ2-4): NAGVMQNPRHLVRRRGQEARLRCSPMKGHSHVYWYRQLPEEGLKFMVYLQKENIIDESGMPKERFSAEFPKEGPSILRIQQVVRGDSAAYFCASSPTTGESKNIQYFGAGTRLSVL.

The gene calls are TRBV6-1 and TRBJ2-3, with 9 bases aligning to TRBD1. This CDR3 has 16 amino acids. The ends lost 4 bases at V and 0 bases at J; junction bases unmatched: 5. Germline V CDR1 and CDR2: MNHNS, SASEGT. The CDR3 sequence: CASSGMDRGSTDTQYF. For the CDR3, the DNA is TGTGCCAGCAGTGGGATGGACAGGGGTAGCACAGATACGCAGTATTTT.

CDR3 protein: CASSLGSDNEQFF. Written as DNA, the CDR3 is TGTGCCAGCAGTTTAGGGTCTGACAATGAGCAGTTCTTC. The chain couples TRBV27 to TRBJ2-1, with D uncertain. The CDR3 has 13 amino acids. Between the trimmed V and J ends, which lost 2 bases and 5 bases, there was a span of 7 bases. The germline gives CDR1 MNHEY, CDR2 SMNVEV (reference sequence).

CDR3 loop: CAWSVKGLEAFF. CDR3 sequence (DNA): TGTGCCTGGAGTGTGAAGGGCCTTGAAGCTTTCTTT. This chain joins TRBV30 and TRBJ1-1; D gene uncertain. CDR1 and CDR2 from the germline V gene are GTSNPN and SVGIG (reference sequence). V was shortened by 0 bases and J by 7 bases, with 9 bases between the two germline ends. The CDR3 is 12 amino acids.

This chain links TRBV13 with TRBJ2-5; 8 bases are shared with TRBD2. CDR1 is PRHDT, CDR2 FYEKMQ, per germline (reference sequence). V was pared by 4 bases and J by 5 bases, with 15 bases of the junction left unmatched. This CDR3 contains 17 residues. In DNA form, the CDR3 reads TGTGCCAGCAGCTCGCAAACAGCGGGAGAAGCCGCTGAGACCCAGTACTTC. This codes for CASSSQTAGEAAETQYF. Supplemented by reference TRBV13 and TRBJ2-5, the full variable domain reads AAGVIQSPRHLIKEKRETATLKCYPIPRHDTVYWYQQGPGQDPQFLISFYEKMQSDKGSIPDRFSAQQFSDYHSELNMSSLELGDSALYFCASSSQTAGEAAETQYFGPGTRLLVL.

V gene TRBV4-1 combines with J gene TRBJ2-5; TRBD1 matches at 8 bases. The J call is in doubt because the DNA end fits TRBJ2-7 better. The CDR3 extends over 14 amino acids. Germline V CDR1 and CDR2: MGHRA, YSYEKL. The CDR3 DNA is TGCGCCAGCAGCCAAAGGACAGGGTTCAACGAGCAGTACTTC. Protein: CASSQRTGFNEQYF.

J is TRBJ1-1 and V is TRBV25-1; 9 bases fit TRBD1. With 7 bases clipped from V and 0 bases from J, the junction kept 6 bases outside the gene matches. The CDR3 spans 15 residues. CDR1 is MGHDK, CDR2 SYGVNS, per germline. Here the CDR3 DNA reads TGTGCCAGCAAAGACAGGGGGGTTATGAACACTGAAGCTTTCTTT. Its translation: CASKDRGVMNTEAFF.

V and J are TRBV4-1 and TRBJ1-2, with D possibly matching TRBD1 (5 bases). Germline V lookup: CDR1 MGHRA, CDR2 YSYEKL. The germline V and J ends were trimmed by 0 bases and 8 bases, with 16 bases remaining between them. CDR3 length: 15 amino acids. This CDR3 is CASSQDPGPQEGYTF. The CDR3 DNA reads as TGCGCCAGCAGCCAAGATCCGGGACCGCAGGAAGGCTACACCTTC.

The J gene is TRBJ2-2, the V gene TRBV4-2, with 9 bases matching TRBD2. The ends lost 2 bases at V and 1 base at J; junction bases unmatched: 11. Germline lookup yields CDR1 LGHNA and CDR2 YNFKEQ. This CDR3 is built from 19 residues. CDR3 region: CASSQFYSGRSMNTGELFF. The CDR3, as DNA: TGTGCCAGCAGCCAATTTTACAGCGGGAGGTCCATGAACACCGGGGAGCTGTTTTTT.

This clone was found a few times. V and J are TRBV11-2 and TRBJ1-1; D is uncertain. The CDR3 is 12 residues long. Looked up from germline, CDR1 is SGHAT and CDR2 is FQNNGV. With 4 bases removed from V and 1 base from J, the gap between germline ends came to 4 bases. CDR3 nucleotide sequence: TGTGCCAGCAGCTCTGGGAACACTGAAGCTTTCTTT. Its protein is CASSSGNTEAFF.

This clone has just one count. The CDR3 here is CASSYNTWTANTGELFF. DNA of the CDR3: TGTGCCAGCAGTTATAATACGTGGACGGCGAACACCGGGGAGCTGTTTTTT. The chain carries TRBV6-9 and TRBJ2-2; D ambiguous. V was pared by 2 bases and J by 0 bases, with 13 bases between. Per germline, CDR1 MNHGY and CDR2 SVAAGI. This CDR3 region has 17 residues.

The chain couples TRBV2 to TRBJ1-1; D gene ambiguous. The germline gives CDR1 SNHLY, CDR2 FYNNEI. V lost 8 bases, J lost 0 bases, and 16 bases lay in between. The CDR3 extends over 15 amino acids. CDR3 in DNA: TGTGCCAGCGAGGGCACCGGCAGGATGAACACTGAAGCTTTCTTT. Translated, it gives CASEGTGRMNTEAFF. The complete variable domain, with remaining parts taken from reference TRBV2 and TRBJ1-1, reads EPEVTQTPSHQVTQMGQEVILRCVPISNHLYFYWYRQILGQKVEFLVSFYNNEISEKSEIFDDQFSVERPDGSNFTLKIRSTKLEDSAMYFCASEGTGRMNTEAFFGQGTRLTVV.

The chain employs TRBV29-1 and TRBJ1-4, with 7 bases that match TRBD1. J lost 7 bases, V lost 5 bases, and 13 bases had no gene match. CDR3 length: 15 amino acids. Germline V lookup: CDR1 SQVTM, CDR2 ANQGSEA. The CDR3 protein is CSVQVPTGLAEKLFF. The CDR3 DNA is TGCAGCGTTCAGGTCCCGACAGGGCTGGCTGAAAAACTGTTTTTT.

The chain combines TRBV7-9 with TRBJ1-1; D unclear. Germline-derived CDR1 and CDR2 are SEHNR and FQNEAQ (reference sequence). Trimming took off 1 base at V and 0 bases at J, with 9 bases between the two ends. The CDR3 length is 15 residues. This chain's CDR3 is CASSLVEVLNTEAFF. CDR3 coding DNA: TGTGCCAGCAGCTTAGTTGAAGTCCTGAACACTGAAGCTTTCTTT.

This chain uses TRBV27 with TRBJ2-1; no clear D. With 4 bases removed from V and 0 bases from J, the gap between germline ends came to 7 bases. Germline V lookup: CDR1 MNHEY, CDR2 SMNVEV (reference sequence). The CDR3 runs to 14 residues. CDR3: CASSSPGSYNEQFF. The CDR3 region has the DNA TGTGCCAGCAGTTCCCCGGGCTCCTACAATGAGCAGTTCTTC.

The chain recombines TRBV19 with TRBJ2-1; D is possibly TRBD1 (5 bases). V lost 1 base to trimming and J lost 5 bases, with 9 bases between them. Germline CDR1 is LNHDA and CDR2 is SQIVND (reference sequence). CDR3 size: 14 residues. The CDR3, as DNA: TGTGCCAGTAGTATAGTGCCAGGGCACAATGAGCAGTTCTTC. Amino acids: CASSIVPGHNEQFF.

The chain combines TRBV9 with TRBJ2-7; 7 positions match TRBD1. Germline CDR1 reads SGDLS; CDR2 reads YYNGEE. This CDR3 spans 14 amino acids. V trimming: 3 bases; J trimming: 0 bases; junction bases outside the gene matches: 3. DNA of the CDR3: TGTGCCAGCAGCGCCCGGGACAGCTCCTACGAGCAGTACTTC. Translation gives CASSARDSSYEQYF.

The chain recombines TRBV30 with TRBJ2-1, with 12 bases matching TRBD2. Trimming at V came to 0 bases and at J to 3 bases, leaving 0 bases not matched to a gene. The CDR3 runs 15 residues. Germline lookup yields CDR1 GTSNPN and CDR2 SVGIG (reference sequence). CDR3 protein: CAWSVLAGGYNEQFF. DNA of the CDR3: TGTGCCTGGAGTGTACTAGCGGGAGGCTACAATGAGCAGTTCTTC.

The rearrangement links TRBV6-1 to TRBJ1-5; 9 bases align to TRBD1. Germline CDR1 is MNHNS and CDR2 is SASEGT. The CDR3 spans 17 residues. Germline trimming cut 3 bases from V and 3 bases from J; bases unmatched to any gene: 9. CDR3 sequence (DNA): TGTGCCAGCAGTGACCGGGACAGGGTCTTTATCAATCAGCCCCAGCATTTT. Translation gives CASSDRDRVFINQPQHF.

The chain carries TRBV6-5 and TRBJ2-1; TRBD1 matches 7 bases. Germline values: CDR1 MNHEY, CDR2 SVGAGI. After removal of 2 bases from V and 6 bases from J, the junction contained 1 base not matched to a gene. The CDR3 consists of 13 residues. CDR3 region: CASSYDRVNEQFF. CDR3 DNA sequence: TGTGCCAGCAGTTACGACAGGGTCAATGAGCAGTTCTTC.

The chain is built from TRBV5-1 and TRBJ2-1; the D is unclear. The V end lost 2 bases, the J end lost 0 bases, and 15 bases lay between the germline ends. Germline V gene lookup returns CDR1 SGHRS and CDR2 YFSETQ. CDR3 length: 17 residues. CDR3 sequence reads: CASSFRSAQSSYNEQFF. The CDR3 DNA sequence: TGCGCCAGCAGCTTTAGAAGCGCTCAGAGCTCCTACAATGAGCAGTTCTTC.

CDR3 DNA sequence: TGCGCCAGCAGCCTATCGGGGGCGGAGCAGTACTTC. Its translation: CASSLSGAEQYF. The chain combines TRBV4-1 with TRBJ2-7; D might be TRBD1 or TRBD2, each matching 6 bases. The V end lost 4 bases, the J end lost 7 bases, and 11 bases lay between the germline ends. This CDR3 contains 12 residues. Germline V gives CDR1 MGHRA, CDR2 YSYEKL.

The chain has TRBV7-9 and TRBJ2-5, with a possible D match to TRBD1 (6 bases). Trimming pared 2 bases from V and 5 bases from J, leaving 12 bases between. The CDR3 sequence is 14 residues long. From germline, CDR1 is SEHNR and CDR2 FQNEAQ (reference sequence). DNA of the CDR3: TGTGCCAGCAGCTTATTTCGCCAGGGGGAGACCCAGTACTTC. This codes for CASSLFRQGETQYF.